This T cell receptor (beta chain) derives from a study of cytomegalovirus exposure and HLA in healthy donors. Overall study findings and caveats: Approximately 17,000 TCR beta sequences were associated with HLA alleles at 0.05 false discovery rate in a later analysis. A prior analysis recorded that most TCR beta V segments were productive about 87% or about 30% of the time. TCR association rates varied by HLA locus in a later analysis, with DRB1 highest and HLA-C lowest. Specificity of a few CMV-associated chains for CMV antigens was verified in vitro.

Notes on this clone: Its specificity is not known.

CDR3 length: 16 residues. Looked up from germline, CDR1 is MGHRA and CDR2 is YSYEKL. V lost 0 bases, J lost 8 bases, and 8 bases stayed unmatched. The PCR used 60 Vbeta and 13 Jbeta primers. TCRdb's copy holds only in-frame clones and misses some; the assay was immunoSEQ multiplex PCR. Of roughly 100,000 clones detected, approximately 76% appear once; the ten largest clones hold approximately 5%. V usage is TRBV4-1 and J usage is TRBJ2-1; 9 bases are a match to TRBD2. The sample was PBMCs. This receptor was obtained from a woman aged 18 to 35 in good health and CMV-seropositive. The CDR3 loop reads CASSQEMAGGSDEQFF. The DNA of the CDR3 is TGCGCCAGCAGCCAAGAAATGGCGGGAGGGTCCGATGAGCAGTTCTTC.